This TCR beta chain is drawn from a study of T cell responses to AZD1222 COVID-19 vaccine. The overall study: Both about-4-week and about-12-week second-dose recipients were combined.

Some clones are missing from TCRdb's copy, which holds only in-frame ones; the method was immunoSEQ multiplex PCR. Counted here are fewer than 130,000 clones, about 87% occurring once; the ten biggest clones make up 1.6%. This clone was seen a few times. V lost 5 bases to trimming and J lost 2 bases, with 12 bases between them. The germline V gene has CDR1 SGHDN and CDR2 FVKESK. The CDR3 has 14 amino acids. This TCR derives from an adult in good health. The sequences come from peripheral blood, collected on day 0 of AZD1222 vaccination. This chain joins TRBV14 and TRBJ2-5; D assignment may be TRBD1 or TRBD2 (5 bases each). The CDR3 is CASSYRGLQETQYF. DNA for the CDR3: TGTGCCAGCAGCTACCGGGGCTTGCAAGAGACCCAGTACTTC.